This passage covers 25 T cell receptor beta chains from one sample sequenced in a study of T-cell reconstitution after alpha-beta-depleted transplantation in children. This sample's TCRbeta library carried unique molecular identifier barcodes. Via MiXCR, TCRdb re-called the PCR reads, giving one row per CDR3 protein. The sample lists about 980,000 distinct CDR3 sequences; about 29% were seen once. The sample consisted of PBMCs, mostly from graft donor cells, taken 360 days after TCRalphabeta/CD19-depleted stem cell transplant. These TCRs come from a boy under three years old who had a stem cell transplant for SCID, so the T cells may come from the graft donor.

This rearrangement joins TRBV4-3 to TRBJ2-2, with D perhaps matching TRBD1 or TRBD2 (6 bases each). Germline loops: CDR1 LGHNA, CDR2 YSLEER. Trimming stripped 1 base from V and 1 base from J, with 10 bases between. The CDR3 loop spans 16 amino acids. The CDR3 DNA is TGCGCCAGCAGCCAAGGGGGGGCAGGGAACACCGGGGAGCTGTTTTTT. Amino acids: CASSQGGAGNTGELFF.

This clonotype was recorded many times. The chain is built from TRBV15 and TRBJ2-1; possibly TRBD2 for D (7 bases). The CDR3 extends over 15 amino acids. Germline CDR1 LNHNV, CDR2 YYDKDF (reference sequence). Trimming left V 3 bases short and J 6 bases short, with 15 bases between. The CDR3 DNA reads as TGTGCCACCAGCAGCCGGGACGGGGGGCTCAATGAGCAGTTCTTC. Translation gives CATSSRDGGLNEQFF.

The sample holds a few counts of this clonotype. The chain couples TRBV12-3 or TRBV12-4 to TRBJ1-2, with D hard to call. Between the trimmed V and J ends, which lost 8 bases and 11 bases, there was a span of 18 bases. This CDR3 is 12 amino acids long. CDR3 in DNA: TGTGCCAGCTTCACTCTGACCCGCGGGTACACCTTC. Protein product: CASFTLTRGYTF.

The genes are TRBV10-3 and TRBJ2-2; no reliable D call. CDR3 length equals 16 residues. The germline gives CDR1 ENHRY, CDR2 SYGVKD. Trimming stripped 2 bases from V and 0 bases from J, with 10 bases between. CDR3 bases: TGTGCCATCAGTGAGGGGCAGACCGCGAACACCGGGGAGCTGTTTTTT. Translation gives CAISEGQTANTGELFF.

This chain joins TRBV5-6 and TRBJ2-1; perhaps TRBD2 as D (6 bases). The V gene lost 5 bases and the J gene lost 3 bases, with 18 bases spanning the gap. Germline V CDR1 and CDR2: SGHDT, YYEEEE. The CDR3 sequence is 16 residues long. The CDR3 nucleotides are TGTGCCAGCAGTTTAATCCGGGACTCTTACTACAATGAGCAGTTCTTC. This encodes CASSLIRDSYYNEQFF.

This clonotype has just a few counts. V and J are TRBV3-1 and TRBJ2-2; D possibly matches TRBD1 or TRBD2 (6 bases each). Per the germline V gene, CDR1 is LGHDT and CDR2 is YNNKEL (reference sequence). Trimming left V 4 bases short and J 0 bases short, with 18 bases between. This CDR3 region has 18 residues. This CDR3 is CASSPLPSGASNTGELFF. The CDR3 DNA sequence: TGTGCCAGCAGCCCTCTCCCTTCGGGGGCTTCGAACACCGGGGAGCTGTTTTTT. The variable domain in full, with the rest retrieved from reference TRBV3-1 and TRBJ2-2, is DTAVSQTPKYLVTQMGNDKSIKCEQNLGHDTMYWYKQDSKKFLKIMFSYNNKELIINETVPNRFSPKSPDKAHLNLHINSLELGDSAVYFCASSPLPSGASNTGELFFGEGSRLTVL.

This clonotype turned up a few times. V and J are TRBV20-1 and TRBJ2-5; 13 bases line up with TRBD2. This CDR3 region has 15 residues. Germline V gives CDR1 DFQATT, CDR2 SNEGSKA (reference sequence). The V and J ends lost 3 bases and 2 bases, in that order; junction bases with no gene match: 3. Written as DNA, the CDR3 is TGCAGTGCTAGCGGACTAGCGGGGGATCAAGAGACCCAGTACTTC. The encoded protein is CSASGLAGDQETQYF.

In its sample, this clonotype was seen many times. The V call is TRBV6-2 or TRBV6-3, the J call TRBJ2-1; D could derive from TRBD1 or TRBD2 (6 bases each). V lost 8 bases, J lost 12 bases, and 23 bases lay in between. Germline V CDR1 and CDR2: MNHEY, SVGEGT. This CDR3 has 14 residues. CDR3 coding DNA: TGTGCCAGCCAGGGGACTGCAGTTACGAGCGGGCAGTTCTTC. It translates to CASQGTAVTSGQFF.

This clonotype was detected a few times. J is TRBJ1-6 and V is TRBV5-6, with 7 bases matching TRBD1. Unmatched junction bases numbered 6, after V lost 3 bases and J lost 9 bases. This CDR3 has 14 amino acids. Germline loops: CDR1 SGHDT, CDR2 YYEEEE. The CDR3 DNA reads as TGTGCCAGCAGCTATATACAGGGGAGTTCACCCCTCCACTTT. The encoded protein is CASSYIQGSSPLHF.

The V gene is TRBV2, the J gene TRBJ1-3, with unresolved D. The CDR3 is 17 residues long. V gave up 7 bases and J gave up 1 base, with 20 bases separating them. In germline, CDR1 is SNHLY, CDR2 FYNNEI. CDR3 sequence reads: CASTEWQVGISGNTIYF. In nucleotides, the CDR3 is TGTGCCAGCACCGAATGGCAGGTTGGGATATCTGGAAACACCATATATTTT.

This clonotype was seen a single time. The CDR3 end shows no conserved phenylalanine or tryptophan, and so a read error is likely. The gene calls are TRBV5-1 and TRBJ2-6; D uncertain. The CDR3 is 15 residues long. Trimming removed 0 bases from V and 0 bases from J, with 4 bases in between. Germline V lookup: CDR1 SGHRS, CDR2 YFSETQ. The chain's CDR3 is CASSLGDSGANVLTL. CDR3 DNA: TGCGCCAGCAGCTTGGGAGACTCTGGGGCCAACGTCCTGACTTTA.

The chain has TRBV6-1 and TRBJ2-7; 8 bases align to TRBD1. The junction had 12 bases not matched to a gene; V was cut back by 7 bases and J by 4 bases. The CDR3 runs to 15 residues. Germline lookup yields CDR1 MNHNS and CDR2 SASEGT. CDR3 DNA: TGTGCCAGCACCTCAGGGGGCTTCGTAGGATACGAGCAGTACTTC. This codes for CASTSGGFVGYEQYF.

This clonotype was observed a handful of times. The rearrangement uses TRBV12-3 or TRBV12-4 and TRBJ2-7; 8 bases are a match to TRBD2. The V gene end was trimmed by 3 bases and the J gene end by 0 bases; junction bases not matched to a gene: 10. The CDR3 has 17 amino acids. The CDR3 spells CASSFSAGGASSYEQYF. CDR3 in DNA: TGTGCCAGCAGTTTCTCGGCGGGGGGAGCCAGCTCCTACGAGCAGTACTTC.

This clonotype was detected only a few times. This rearrangement joins TRBV6-2 or TRBV6-3 to TRBJ2-7; 7 bases agree with TRBD2. The V gene end was trimmed by 8 bases and the J gene end by 4 bases; junction bases not matched to a gene: 8. Germline V CDR1 and CDR2: MNHEY, SVGEGT. The CDR3 is made up of 13 amino acids. As DNA, the CDR3 is TGTGCCAGCCACCGGACTAGAAGGTACGAGCAGTACTTC. It translates to CASHRTRRYEQYF.

V and J are TRBV2 and TRBJ2-5; D not resolved. In germline, CDR1 is SNHLY, CDR2 FYNNEI. V gave up 3 bases and J gave up 7 bases, with 18 bases separating them. The CDR3 loop spans 15 amino acids. CDR3: CASSEDLGGPGTQYF. The CDR3 coding sequence is TGTGCCAGCAGTGAGGACCTTGGCGGCCCCGGGACCCAGTACTTC.

The sample holds a few counts of this clonotype. The V and J genes are TRBV7-9 and TRBJ1-3; 8 bases are a match to TRBD1. The length of the CDR3 is 15 residues. Per the germline V gene, CDR1 is SEHNR and CDR2 is FQNEAQ (reference sequence). J gave up 0 bases and V 3 bases, and 1 base lay outside the gene matches. CDR3 residues: CASSLDRVSGNTIYF. Written as DNA, the CDR3 is TGTGCCAGCAGCTTGGACAGGGTCTCTGGAAACACCATATATTTT.

This clonotype showed up just a few times. This chain joins TRBV6-1 and TRBJ2-1, with TRBD2 matching over 13 bases. Germline CDR1 MNHNS, CDR2 SASEGT. CDR3 length: 16 amino acids. The J segment lost 13 bases and the V segment lost 6 bases, leaving 15 bases of the junction unmatched. Written as DNA, the CDR3 is TGTGCCAGCAGCCGTGAGTCACTAGCGGGGGGGCCGCGACAGTTCTTC. Amino acid sequence: CASSRESLAGGPRQFF.

This clonotype was observed a few times. This chain uses TRBV5-1 with TRBJ2-1, with unresolved D. Germline V lookup: CDR1 SGHRS, CDR2 YFSETQ. V was shortened by 4 bases and J by 8 bases, with 28 bases between the two germline ends. The CDR3 contains 18 residues. Here the CDR3 DNA reads TGCGCCAGCAGCCCATCCCCCATTAACCCATCACCCGGTCATGAGCAGTTCTTC. Translating gives CASSPSPINPSPGHEQFF.

The rearrangement joins TRBV28 to TRBJ2-4, with unresolved D. Trimming shortened V by 7 bases and J by 4 bases, and 11 bases separated the two germline ends. Germline V lookup: CDR1 MDHEN, CDR2 SYDVKM. CDR3 length: 13 residues. Here the CDR3 reads CASTSGVKNIQYF. For the CDR3, the DNA is TGTGCCAGCACCTCTGGGGTAAAAAACATTCAGTACTTC. Filled out from reference TRBV28 and TRBJ2-4, the complete variable domain reads DVKVTQSSRYLVKRTGEKVFLECVQDMDHENMFWYRQDPGLGLRLIYFSYDVKMKEKGDIPEGYSVSREKKERFSLILESASTNQTSMYLCASTSGVKNIQYFGAGTRLSVL.

There are a few counts of this clonotype. The chain carries TRBV19 and TRBJ2-2; TRBD1 matches 7 bases. V lost 2 bases and J lost 5; bases outside the gene matches: 5. There are 15 residues in the CDR3. CDR1 is LNHDA and CDR2 is SQIVND in the germline V gene (reference sequence). For the CDR3, the DNA is TGTGCCAGTAGTATATTGGGACAGCTTACCGGGGAGCTGTTTTTT. Translation: CASSILGQLTGELFF.

The chain employs TRBV25-1 and TRBJ2-1; D call uncertain. Trimming removed 4 bases from V and 0 bases from J, with 13 bases in between. The CDR3 sequence is 16 residues long. Germline V gene lookup returns CDR1 MGHDK and CDR2 SYGVNS. The CDR3 region is CASSAYVGISYNEQFF. The CDR3 region has the DNA TGTGCCAGCAGTGCATATGTGGGAATCTCCTACAATGAGCAGTTCTTC.

This clonotype appeared a few times. V usage is TRBV4-3 and J usage is TRBJ2-1, with D uncertain. Between the trimmed V and J ends, which lost 4 bases and 0 bases, there was a span of 13 bases. Germline V gene sequence: CDR1 LGHNA, CDR2 YSLEER. This CDR3 has 16 residues. The CDR3 nucleotides read TGCGCCAGCAGCCTTTACCCCTCCAGCTCCTACAATGAGCAGTTCTTC. Translating it yields CASSLYPSSSYNEQFF.

The rearrangement links TRBV7-2 to TRBJ1-6; the D is unclear. The CDR3 is 17 amino acids. The germline V and J ends were trimmed by 3 bases and 3 bases, with 15 bases remaining between them. CDR1 and CDR2 (germline): SGHTA, FQGNSA. The CDR3, as DNA: TGTGCCAGCAGCTTTTTAAGTTCGGGGATCTATAATTCACCCCTCCACTTT. This codes for CASSFLSSGIYNSPLHF.

The chain links TRBV7-6 to TRBJ1-2, with D tentatively TRBD1 (6 bases). The CDR3 sequence is 17 residues long. CDR1 is SGHVS, CDR2 FNYEAQ, per germline. V lost 2 bases to trimming and J lost 0 bases, with 16 bases between them. The CDR3 nucleotides read TGTGCCAGCAGCTTAACTGGACAGATAGTCTCTAACTATGGCTACACCTTC. Its translation is CASSLTGQIVSNYGYTF.

The V gene is TRBV12-3 or TRBV12-4, the J gene TRBJ2-6; unclear D gene. V was cut by 1 base and J by 4 bases, with 14 bases left in between. The CDR3 totals 17 residues. The CDR3 DNA is TGTGCCAGCAGTTTAGAACGTAGGTATTCCGGGGCCAACGTCCTGACTTTC. This translates into CASSLERRYSGANVLTF.